This T cell receptor (beta chain) was found in a study of shared clonotypes between healthy human individuals. A CD45RA-negative memory subset and a CD45RA+ naive subset were separated from the CD4+ cells. Germline V gene sequence: CDR1 SGHRS, CDR2 YFSETQ. This CDR3 spans 15 amino acids. Trimming removed 5 bases at V and 6 bases at J, with 19 bases between. 200 to 250 ng DNA, approximately 31,000 T cell genomes, went into each sorted-subset replicate PCR. Assay used: immunoSEQ multiplex PCR; TCRdb lists only in-frame clones, some missing. This table holds under 1,100,000 clones, 65% to 75% found once. In regard to this clone: Other DNA sequences in this specimen translate into the identical CDR3.

The clonotype comes from a man aged 18 to 35 in good health. Sequenced input: memory CD4+ T cells sorted from blood. Subset of the sample: CD45RA-negative fraction. This rearrangement joins TRBV5-1 to TRBJ2-3, with D perhaps matching TRBD1 or TRBD2 (7 bases each). This chain's CDR3 is CASSLAGQGVDTQYF. CDR3 nucleotide sequence: TGCGCCAGCAGTTTAGCGGGCCAGGGGGTGGATACGCAGTATTTT.